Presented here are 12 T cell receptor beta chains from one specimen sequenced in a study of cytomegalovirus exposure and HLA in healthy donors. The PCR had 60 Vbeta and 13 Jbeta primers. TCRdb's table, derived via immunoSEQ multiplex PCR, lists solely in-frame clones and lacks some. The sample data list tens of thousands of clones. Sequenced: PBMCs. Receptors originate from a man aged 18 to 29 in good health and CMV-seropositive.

The CDR3 loop reads CASSLAGATHNEQFF. In nucleotides, the CDR3 is TGTGCCAGCAGCTTAGCGGGGGCCACCCACAATGAGCAGTTCTTC. This chain connects TRBV7-6 to TRBJ2-1; D is possibly TRBD1 (6 bases). V shed 0 bases and J shed 5 bases, with 11 bases lying between them. This CDR3 has 15 residues. Looked up from germline, CDR1 is SGHVS and CDR2 is FNYEAQ.

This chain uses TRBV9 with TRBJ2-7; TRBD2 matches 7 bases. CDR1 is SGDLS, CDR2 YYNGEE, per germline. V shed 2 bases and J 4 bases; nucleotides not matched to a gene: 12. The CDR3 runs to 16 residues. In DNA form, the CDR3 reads TGTGCCAGCAGCGTTGGTACGGCGGGAGTGTCTTACGAGCAGTACTTC. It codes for CASSVGTAGVSYEQYF.

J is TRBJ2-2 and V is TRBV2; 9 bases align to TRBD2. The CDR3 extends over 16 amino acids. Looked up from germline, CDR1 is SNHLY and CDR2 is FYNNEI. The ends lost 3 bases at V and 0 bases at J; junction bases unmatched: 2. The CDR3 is CASSESGRTNTGELFF. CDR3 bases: TGTGCCAGCAGTGAGAGCGGGAGGACGAACACCGGGGAGCTGTTTTTT.

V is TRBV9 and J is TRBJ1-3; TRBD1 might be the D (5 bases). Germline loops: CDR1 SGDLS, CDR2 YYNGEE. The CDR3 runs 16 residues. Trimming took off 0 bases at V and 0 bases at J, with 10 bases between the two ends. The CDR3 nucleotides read TGTGCCAGCAGCGTAGGGGACTATTACTCTGGAAACACCATATATTTT. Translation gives CASSVGDYYSGNTIYF. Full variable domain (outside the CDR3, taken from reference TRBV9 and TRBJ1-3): DSGVTQTPKHLITATGQRVTLRCSPRSGDLSVYWYQQSLDQGLQFLIQYYNGEERAKGNILERFSAQQFPDLHSELNLSSLELGDSALYFCASSVGDYYSGNTIYFGEGSWLTVV.

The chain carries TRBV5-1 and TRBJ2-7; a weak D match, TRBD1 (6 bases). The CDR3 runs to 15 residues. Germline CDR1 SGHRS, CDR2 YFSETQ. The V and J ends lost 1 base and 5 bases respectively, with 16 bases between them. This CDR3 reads CASSLTGSPLDEQYF. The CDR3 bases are TGCGCCAGCAGCTTGACAGGGTCACCGTTGGACGAGCAGTACTTC.

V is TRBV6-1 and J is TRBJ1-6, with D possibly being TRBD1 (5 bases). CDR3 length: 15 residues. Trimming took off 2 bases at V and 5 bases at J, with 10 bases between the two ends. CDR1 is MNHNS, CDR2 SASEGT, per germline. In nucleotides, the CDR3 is TGTGCCAGCAGTGAATCAGACAGACATAATTCACCCCTCCACTTT. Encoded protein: CASSESDRHNSPLHF.

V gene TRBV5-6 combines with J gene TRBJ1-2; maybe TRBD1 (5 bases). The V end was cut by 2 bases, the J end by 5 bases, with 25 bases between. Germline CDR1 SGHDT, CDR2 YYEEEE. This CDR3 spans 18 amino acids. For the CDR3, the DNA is TGTGCCAGCAGCTTCACCGTGTGGCCCGCGGGACCCACTTATGGCTACACCTTC. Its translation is CASSFTVWPAGPTYGYTF.

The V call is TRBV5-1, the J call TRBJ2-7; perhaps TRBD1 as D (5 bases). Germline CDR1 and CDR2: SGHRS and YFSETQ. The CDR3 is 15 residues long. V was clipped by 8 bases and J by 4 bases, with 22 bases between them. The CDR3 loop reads CASSQEDSRRYEQYF. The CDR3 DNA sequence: TGCGCCAGTTCACAAGAAGACAGTCGGCGTTACGAGCAGTACTTC.

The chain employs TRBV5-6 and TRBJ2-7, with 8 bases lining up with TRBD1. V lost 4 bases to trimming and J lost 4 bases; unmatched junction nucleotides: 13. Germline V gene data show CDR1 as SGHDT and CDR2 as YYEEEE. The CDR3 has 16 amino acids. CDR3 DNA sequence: TGTGCCAGCAGCGCCTCGCCGGGACAGGACCCTTACGAGCAGTACTTC. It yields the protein CASSASPGQDPYEQYF.

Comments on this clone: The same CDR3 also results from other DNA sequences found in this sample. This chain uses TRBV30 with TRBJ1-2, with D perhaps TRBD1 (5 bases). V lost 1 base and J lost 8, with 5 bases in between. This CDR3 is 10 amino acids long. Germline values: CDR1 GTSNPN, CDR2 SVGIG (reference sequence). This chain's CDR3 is CAWSGGGYTF. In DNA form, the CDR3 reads TGTGCCTGGAGTGGGGGCGGCTACACCTTC.

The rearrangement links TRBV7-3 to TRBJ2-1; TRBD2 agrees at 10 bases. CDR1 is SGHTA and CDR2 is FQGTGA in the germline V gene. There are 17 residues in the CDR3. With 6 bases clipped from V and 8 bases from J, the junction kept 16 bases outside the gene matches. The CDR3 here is CASSDEPGLANRDEQFF. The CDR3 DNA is TGTGCCAGCAGTGATGAACCGGGACTAGCGAATAGGGATGAGCAGTTCTTC.

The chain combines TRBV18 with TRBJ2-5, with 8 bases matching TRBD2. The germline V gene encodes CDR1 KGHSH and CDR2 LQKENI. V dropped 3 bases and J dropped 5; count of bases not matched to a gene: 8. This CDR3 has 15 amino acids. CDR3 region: CASSPPAGLEETQYF. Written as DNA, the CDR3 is TGTGCCAGCTCACCGCCGGCGGGACTAGAGGAGACCCAGTACTTC. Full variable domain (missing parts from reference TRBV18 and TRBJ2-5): NAGVMQNPRHLVRRRGQEARLRCSPMKGHSHVYWYRQLPEEGLKFMVYLQKENIIDESGMPKERFSAEFPKEGPSILRIQQVVRGDSAAYFCASSPPAGLEETQYFGPGTRLLVL.